The clone carrying this TCR beta chain was recorded many times. The data were obtained in a study of T cells in Graves' hyperthyroidism and ophthalmopathy. It was RNA transcripts that yielded the amplified TCR beta CDR3 regions. RT-PCR in the first round (using the HTBI primer set) targeted the TCR CDR3. TCRdb redid the calling of the multiplex PCR reads with MiXCR, one entry per CDR3 protein. The profile shows about 640,000 distinct CDR3 sequences, about 14% of them singletons. Trimming cost V 4 bases and J 1 base; bases outside gene matches: 3. Germline CDR1 is SGHTA and CDR2 is FQGNSA. This CDR3 comprises 15 residues.

The receptor was isolated from a woman between 50 and 59 years old with Graves' ophthalmopathy. Sequencing used blood. The chain employs TRBV7-2 and TRBJ2-3, with 9 bases matching TRBD1. CDR3 protein: CASSYWTGGTDTQYF. CDR3 sequence (DNA): TGTGCCAGCAGCTACTGGACAGGGGGCACAGATACGCAGTATTTT.